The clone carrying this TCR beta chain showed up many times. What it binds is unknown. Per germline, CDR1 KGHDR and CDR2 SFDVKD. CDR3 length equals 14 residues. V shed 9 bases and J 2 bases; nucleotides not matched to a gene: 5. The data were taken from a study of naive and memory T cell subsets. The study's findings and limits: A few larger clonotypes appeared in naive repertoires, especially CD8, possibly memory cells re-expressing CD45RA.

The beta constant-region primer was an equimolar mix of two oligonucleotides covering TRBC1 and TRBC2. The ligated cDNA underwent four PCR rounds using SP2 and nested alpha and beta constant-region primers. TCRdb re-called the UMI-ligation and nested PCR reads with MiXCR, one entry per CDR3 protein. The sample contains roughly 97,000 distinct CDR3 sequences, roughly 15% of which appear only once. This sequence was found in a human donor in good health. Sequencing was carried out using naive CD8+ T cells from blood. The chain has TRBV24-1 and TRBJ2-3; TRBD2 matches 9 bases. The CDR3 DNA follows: TGTGCCACCGGGCTAGCGGGATCCACAGATACGCAGTATTTT. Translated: CATGLAGSTDTQYF.